This is a list of T cell receptor beta chains from one sample in a study of response to subunit inactivated influenza vaccine. MiXCR, run by TCRdb on the RT-PCR reads, gives a single entry per CDR3 protein. The sample records roughly 500,000 distinct CDR3 sequences, less than 30% being singletons. The sequencing here drew on CD4+ T cells sorted from PBMCs, taken 4 to 6 days after vaccination. These TCRs come from a man aged 45-65 years who received an inactivated influenza vaccine. CDR3s include the opening cysteine and the closing phenylalanine or tryptophan. Fields, in order: V gene, D gene, clone size, J gene, CDR3 DNA, CDR3 protein. A D gene is named only where the DNA matches it firmly. Size values are once, few and many counts, or a class for expanded clones, and some rows have none.

>TRBV5-1|TRBD1|NA|TRBJ2-1
TGCGCCAGCAGCTTCGGACAGGGTAGCAATGAGCAGTTCTTC
CASSFGQGSNEQFF
>TRBV20-1|NA|few|TRBJ1-2
TGCAGTGCTAGTGTTCCGGGCCACCGTGGCTACACCTTC
CSASVPGHRGYTF
>TRBV20-1|TRBD1|NA|TRBJ2-5
TGCAGTGCTAGAGGGACAGGGGGCGCGGAGACCCAGTACTTC
CSARGTGGAETQYF
>TRBV28|NA|NA|TRBJ2-4
TGTGCCAGCAGCCCTTGGGGAGCCAAAAACATTCAGTACTTC
CASSPWGAKNIQYF
>TRBV11-2|NA|NA|TRBJ2-3
TGTGCCAGCAGCTGGACCCGGACCACAGATACGCAGTATTTT
CASSWTRTTDTQYF
>TRBV6-2/TRBV6-3|TRBD1|few|TRBJ1-1
TGTGCCAGGAAATCTTCCCGATTACAGGGGGCCAGATGCCCGAACACTGAAGCTTTCTTT
CARKSSRLQGARCPNTEAFF
>TRBV3-1|TRBD2|NA|TRBJ2-3
TGTGCCAGCAGCCAACTAAGGACTAGCGGCGATACGCAGTATTTT
CASSQLRTSGDTQYF
>TRBV4-2|TRBD1|NA|TRBJ2-7
TGTGCCAGCAGCCAGGCTCGACAGGGGAGCGACGAGCAGTACTTC
CASSQARQGSDEQYF
>TRBV11-3|NA|NA|TRBJ1-1
TGTGCCAGCAGCTTAGGAGCGGGGCGCGAGACTGAAGCTTTCTTT
CASSLGAGRETEAFF
>TRBV7-9|TRBD2|few|TRBJ2-5
TGTGCCAGCAGCGTGTGGACTAGAACACAAGAGACCCAGTACTTC
CASSVWTRTQETQYF